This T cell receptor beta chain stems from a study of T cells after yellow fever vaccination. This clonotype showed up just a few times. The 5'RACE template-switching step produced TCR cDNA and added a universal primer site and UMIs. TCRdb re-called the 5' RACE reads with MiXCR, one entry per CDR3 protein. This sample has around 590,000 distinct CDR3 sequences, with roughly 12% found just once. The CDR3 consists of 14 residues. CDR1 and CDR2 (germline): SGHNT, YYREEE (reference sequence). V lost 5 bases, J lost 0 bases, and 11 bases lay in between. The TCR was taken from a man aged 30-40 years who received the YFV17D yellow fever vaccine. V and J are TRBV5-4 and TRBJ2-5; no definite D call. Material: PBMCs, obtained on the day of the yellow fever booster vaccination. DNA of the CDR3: TGTGCCAGCAGACCTAGGACGGACCAAGAGACCCAGTACTTC. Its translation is CASRPRTDQETQYF.